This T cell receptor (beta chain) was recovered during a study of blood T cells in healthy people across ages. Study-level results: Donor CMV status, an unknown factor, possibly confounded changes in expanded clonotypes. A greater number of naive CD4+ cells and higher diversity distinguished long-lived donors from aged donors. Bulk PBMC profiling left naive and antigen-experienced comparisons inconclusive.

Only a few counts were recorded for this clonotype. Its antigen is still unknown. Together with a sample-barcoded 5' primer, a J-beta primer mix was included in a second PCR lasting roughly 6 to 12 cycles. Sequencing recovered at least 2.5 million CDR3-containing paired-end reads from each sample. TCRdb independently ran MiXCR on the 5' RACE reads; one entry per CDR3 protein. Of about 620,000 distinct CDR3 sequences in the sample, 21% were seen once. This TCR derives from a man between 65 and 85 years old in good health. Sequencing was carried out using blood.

Here the CDR3 DNA reads TGTGCCAGTAGTATTCAGTTCGGAGGGTGGGAGACCCAGTACTTC. Translating gives CASSIQFGGWETQYF. The rearrangement uses TRBV19 and TRBJ2-5; maybe TRBD2 (6 bases). The CDR3 contains 15 residues. Germline lookup yields CDR1 LNHDA and CDR2 SQIVND (reference sequence). The V end was cut by 3 bases, the J end by 5 bases, with 16 bases between. The whole variable domain, filled in from reference TRBV19 and TRBJ2-5, reads DGGITQSPKYLFRKEGQNVTLSCEQNLNHDAMYWYRQDPGQGLRLIYYSQIVNDFQKGDIAEGYSVSREKKESFPLTVTSAQKNPTAFYLCASSIQFGGWETQYFGPGTRLLVL.